This T cell receptor beta chain was profiled in a study of metastatic and nonmetastatic thyroid tumors. Overall study context: For malignant and benign thyroid patients, tumor or nodule tissue and blood were the sources whose repertoires were compared.

This clone has at least ten counts. Antigen unknown. Study-level points and caveats: Benign nodules reportedly had significantly lower TCR beta diversity than malignant thyroid tumors in blood and tumor.

All patients reached thyroid surgery having received no treatment beforehand. In the authors' workflow: Construction of a distant-metastasis classifier for papillary thyroid cancer relied on CDR3 differences across clinicopathological groups. Using MiXCR, TCRdb reanalyzed the PCR reads. V and J calls and clone size were set by TCRdb, not the authors. The repertoire holds about 24,000 clones, with under 15% as singletons. From germline, CDR1 is SEHNR and CDR2 FQNEAQ (reference sequence). The length of the CDR3 is 15 residues. V was pared by 2 bases and J by 6 bases, with 14 bases between. This clonotype was obtained from a female donor with papillary thyroid cancer or a benign thyroid nodule (not recorded which). Some clones in this sample may be carry-over from other donors' samples. The chain employs TRBV7-9 and TRBJ2-1, with D perhaps matching TRBD1 (5 bases). Material: blood. The CDR3 coding sequence is TGTGCCAGCAGCTTAAGGGGAAACCTGGCCAATGAGCAGTTCTTC. Its translation is CASSLRGNLANEQFF.